The clone carrying this T cell receptor (beta chain) turned up a few times. The antigen remains undetermined. The source material, RNA transcripts, was used to amplify TCR beta CDR3 regions. HTBI primers were used for first-round RT-PCR of the TCR CDR3. TCRdb re-derived calls from the multiplex PCR reads in MiXCR, one entry per CDR3 protein. The sample includes over 200,000 distinct CDR3 sequences, approximately 15% of them seen just once. Clinical symptoms, serum thyroxine and TRAb, thyroid ultrasound and orbital computed tomography were used for the diagnoses. Preceding any ophthalmopathy symptoms, the blood sample dates from first hyperthyroidism diagnosis. PBMCs were obtained from approximately 10 ml fresh peripheral blood. The data derive from a study of T cells in Graves' hyperthyroidism and ophthalmopathy. Study-wide points: Ophthalmopathy cases were set apart from stable hyperthyroidism by a 13 V-J model.

Per germline, CDR1 LGHDT and CDR2 YNNKEL (reference sequence). This CDR3 has 17 residues. V lost 1 base and J lost 5, with 20 bases in between. The source is a woman in her thirties or forties with Graves' hyperthyroidism that later progressed to Graves' ophthalmopathy. The chain joins TRBV3-1 to TRBJ2-5; maybe TRBD2 (6 bases). Sequenced input: blood. The CDR3 loop is CASSQGFRGYAGETQYF. As DNA, the CDR3 is TGTGCCAGCAGCCAAGGTTTTCGGGGATATGCGGGGGAGACCCAGTACTTC.